Only one count was recorded for the clone carrying this TCR beta chain. What it binds is not known. The junction differs from germline at one of its ends, possibly a read error. The data were taken from a study of breast tumors, draining lymph nodes, adjacent tissues. From the multiplex PCR reads, TCRdb called clonotypes with MiXCR, one entry per CDR3 protein. The repertoire holds some 140,000 distinct CDR3 sequences, approximately 20% seen once, with approximately 2.7% in the top ten. Axillary draining lymph nodes of breast cancer patients supplied the node samples. The CDR3 is made up of 15 amino acids. CDR1 is SGHRS, CDR2 YFSETQ, per germline. General study results and limits: Luminal-like breast cancer showed significantly higher tumor–nontumor repertoire similarity than basal-like. That most tumor T cells come from lymph nodes remained unproven.

The specimen sequenced was axillary lymph node tissue. The receptor was isolated from a female donor with breast cancer. Some clones in this sample may be carry-over from other donors' samples. J is TRBJ2-2 and V is TRBV5-1; TRBD1 is a possible D gene (7 bases). DNA for the CDR3: TGCGCCAGCAGCTTCGGGCAGGGGGGCGCCGGGGAGCCGTTTTTT. This encodes CASSFGQGGAGEPFF. Based on the CDR3 plus reference TRBV5-1 and TRBJ2-2, the full variable domain is KAGVTQTPRYLIKTRGQQVTLSCSPISGHRSVSWYQQTPGQGLQFLFEYFSETQRNKGNFPGRFSGRQFSNSRSEMNVSTLELGDSALYLCASSFGQGGAGEPFFGEGSRLTVL.